This passage covers 5 T cell receptor beta chains from one sample sequenced in a study of blood T cell repertoires in COVID-19 (dated by TCRdb to the early 2020s). The library was built by means of the immunoSEQ multiplex PCR assay. Here the immuneACCESS table is served through TCRdb, limited to in-frame sequences with V and J called. Missing clones are a known gap in these copies; in checked studies unresolved V genes cover under half, and the rest lacks a known reason. The sample data list approximately 160,000 clones, and approximately 87% of these were observed just once. 4% of the sample goes to the ten largest clones. Sequenced: peripheral blood. The source is a woman in her 70s with acute or convalescent COVID-19.

This clone was seen once. V gene TRBV2 combines with J gene TRBJ1-3, with unresolved D. The CDR3 is 13 residues long. Germline V lookup: CDR1 SNHLY, CDR2 FYNNEI. V was shortened by 8 bases and J by 0 bases, with 8 bases between the two germline ends. Here the CDR3 reads CASAIDSGNTIYF. As DNA, the CDR3 is TGTGCCAGCGCGATTGACTCTGGAAACACCATATATTTT.

The chain recombines TRBV24-1 with TRBJ1-1; 8 nucleotides match TRBD1. This CDR3 has 15 amino acids. Trimming cost V 3 bases and J 4 bases; bases outside gene matches: 6. From germline, CDR1 is KGHDR and CDR2 SFDVKD. CDR3: CATSDTGGGFTEAFF. In nucleotides, the CDR3 is TGTGCCACCAGTGATACAGGGGGTGGGTTCACTGAAGCTTTCTTT.

The sample holds one count of this clone. The rearrangement uses TRBV7-2 and TRBJ2-1; maybe TRBD2 (5 bases). The CDR3 has 14 residues. The V gene lost 4 bases and the J gene lost 4 bases, with 11 bases spanning the gap. In germline, CDR1 is SGHTA, CDR2 FQGNSA. CDR3 sequence (DNA): TGTGCCAGCAGCTCGGGATGGCCTTACAATGAGCAGTTCTTC. It translates to CASSSGWPYNEQFF.

V usage is TRBV5-1 and J usage is TRBJ1-4; 9 bases match TRBD1. The CDR3 loop spans 15 amino acids. CDR1 is SGHRS and CDR2 is YFSETQ in the germline V gene. V lost 0 bases and J lost 4; bases outside the gene matches: 1. The CDR3 DNA sequence: TGCGCCAGCAGCTTGGGACAGGGGGTTAATGAAAAACTGTTTTTT. Amino acids: CASSLGQGVNEKLFF. Drawing the rest from reference TRBV5-1 and TRBJ1-4, the complete variable domain is KAGVTQTPRYLIKTRGQQVTLSCSPISGHRSVSWYQQTPGQGLQFLFEYFSETQRNKGNFPGRFSGRQFSNSRSEMNVSTLELGDSALYLCASSLGQGVNEKLFFGSGTQLSVL.

The chain recombines TRBV24-1 with TRBJ2-5; a weak D match, TRBD2 (6 bases). Deletions cut 7 bases from V and 4 bases from J, with 18 bases between. Germline V CDR1 and CDR2: KGHDR, SFDVKD. The CDR3 is 15 residues long. CDR3 in amino acids: CATRAGWGERETQYF. The CDR3 coding sequence is TGTGCCACCAGGGCGGGCTGGGGGGAGAGAGAGACCCAGTACTTC.